This T cell receptor (beta chain) was found in a study of cytomegalovirus exposure and HLA in healthy donors. General study points: The dataset shows that most TCR sequences were rare, while some public TCRs occurred in many donors. A later analysis by the authors found several of the most significant clusters apparently linked to common viral pathogens.

Vbeta (60) and Jbeta (13) primers were used in the PCR. In the authors' workflow: Roughly 9.9 million shared chains were among the roughly 80 million unique TCR beta chains that a later analysis counted. Profiled with immunoSEQ multiplex PCR; TCRdb holds only in-frame clones, not every one. From that table come the V and J calls and clone size; the DNA was used to work out D and trimming. The sample includes under 140,000 clones, around four fifths of them seen just once. With respect to this clone: No antigen is known for it.

Sequenced sample: PBMCs. The receptor's source is a woman between 55 and 75 years old in good health and CMV-seropositive.

The CDR3 nucleotides read TGTGCCAGCAGCGCAAGAGGGGGGCTAGCGGTCTACGAGCAGTACTTC. It translates to CASSARGGLAVYEQYF. The gene calls are TRBV7-2 and TRBJ2-7; D is perhaps TRBD2 (7 bases). V was cut by 5 bases and J by 3 bases, with 20 bases left in between. Germline V gene sequence: CDR1 SGHTA, CDR2 FQGNSA. The CDR3 spans 16 residues. Based on the CDR3 plus reference TRBV7-2 and TRBJ2-7, the full variable domain is GAGVSQSPSNKVTEKGKDVELRCDPISGHTALYWYRQSLGQGLEFLIYFQGNSAPDKSGLPSDRFSAERTGGSVSTLTIQRTQQEDSAVYLCASSARGGLAVYEQYFGPGTRLTVT.